The 5 T cell receptor beta chains presented below share a single source sample, sequenced in a study of patients and donors after allogeneic stem cell transplantation. TCRdb recomputed calls from the RT-PCR reads with MiXCR, one row per CDR3 protein. The sample holds hundreds of thousands of distinct CDR3 sequences, around 41% seen once. The sample was blood, either unsorted or a sorted T cell fraction (not recorded which). The source of these receptors is a human donor who was either an allogeneic HSCT recipient or a stem cell or donor lymphocyte infusion donor (not recorded which). It is not recorded whose cells these are; they may come from a transplant donor.

This clonotype was seen only a few times. V is TRBV24-1 and J is TRBJ2-1; perhaps TRBD2 as D (5 bases). Trimming cost V 9 bases and J 2 bases, with 16 bases left between them. Germline V gives CDR1 KGHDR, CDR2 SFDVKD. This CDR3 region has 15 residues. CDR3 sequence (DNA): TGTGCCACCCAGAGAGGGCAGCCCACCTACAATGAGCAGTTCTTC. As protein: CATQRGQPTYNEQFF.

The rearrangement uses TRBV20-1 and TRBJ1-1, with TRBD1 matching over 7 bases. The germline gives CDR1 DFQATT, CDR2 SNEGSKA (reference sequence). The CDR3 loop spans 12 amino acids. J lost 8 bases, V lost 1 base, and 4 bases had no gene match. This chain's CDR3 is CSARVTGREAFF. CDR3 in DNA: TGCAGTGCTAGAGTGACAGGGAGGGAAGCTTTCTTT.

This clonotype was observed many times. The chain has TRBV9 and TRBJ2-3; no definite D call. Germline lookup yields CDR1 SGDLS and CDR2 YYNGEE. The CDR3 sequence is 13 residues long. Trimming left V 0 bases short and J 5 bases short, with 7 bases between. The CDR3 DNA sequence: TGTGCCAGCAGCGTAGAGGTTCTAGATACGCAGTATTTT. Translated, it gives CASSVEVLDTQYF.

The CDR3 coding sequence is TGTGCCATCAGCCTCCCTAGGGAGGCGAGCTCTGGAAACACCATATATTTT. Translation: CAISLPREASSGNTIYF. The chain uses TRBV10-3 and TRBJ1-3, with D unresolved. Germline assignment: CDR1 ENHRY and CDR2 SYGVKD. There are 17 residues in the CDR3. V was pared by 6 bases and J by 0 bases, with 18 bases between.

This clonotype was detected many times. The chain is built from TRBV12-3 or TRBV12-4 and TRBJ1-1, with D unresolved. The CDR3 is 13 residues long. Deletions cut 4 bases from V and 0 bases from J, with 6 bases between. The CDR3 loop is CASSSQVNTEAFF. The CDR3 DNA sequence: TGTGCCAGCAGTTCCCAAGTGAACACTGAAGCTTTCTTT.